This is a list of T cell receptor beta chains from one sample in a study of PD-L1 blockade in urothelial cancer. The assay was immunoSEQ multiplex PCR, and TCRdb's table has in-frame clones only and misses some. The sample includes about 87,000 clones, roughly 89% of them seen just once. The source was PBMCs, collected around atezolizumab (anti-PD-L1) treatment. The source of these receptors is a man aged 60-69 years with urothelial cancer. CDR3s include the opening cysteine and the closing phenylalanine or tryptophan. The order of the fields is J gene, D gene, V gene, clone size, CDR3 protein, CDR3 DNA. The D gene is left open where the match is weak. Size values are once, few and many counts, or a class for expanded clones, and some rows have none.

TRBJ1-4,.,TRBV9,few,CASSVGRGTNEKLFF,TGTGCCAGCAGCGTAGGCAGGGGAACTAATGAAAAACTGTTTTTT
TRBJ2-7,TRBD2,TRBV10-1,few,CASSEPSGSSYEQYF,TGCGCCAGCAGTGAACCTAGCGGGTCATCCTACGAGCAGTACTTC
TRBJ2-7,TRBD1,TRBV6-5,.,CASSQDRRTYEQYF,TGTGCCAGCAGTCAGGACAGGCGGACCTACGAGCAGTACTTC
TRBJ2-7,TRBD2,TRBV28,.,CASRRTSGISYEQYF,TGTGCCAGCAGAAGGACTAGCGGGATCTCCTACGAGCAGTACTTC
TRBJ2-1,TRBD2,TRBV9,.,CASSSLSGGTNEQFF,TGTGCCAGCAGCTCCCTTAGCGGGGGTACAAATGAGCAGTTCTTC
TRBJ2-1,.,TRBV6-5,.,CASSAQGTQFF,TGTGCCAGCAGTGCACAGGGAACACAGTTCTTC
TRBJ2-5,TRBD1,TRBV19,.,CASSIMGQGAGETQYF,TGTGCCAGTAGTATTATGGGACAGGGGGCTGGAGAGACCCAGTACTTC
TRBJ2-1,.,TRBV7-6,.,CASSSGESSYNEQFF,TGTGCCAGCAGCTCTGGGGAGAGCTCCTACAATGAGCAGTTCTTC
TRBJ2-7,.,TRBV4-1,few,CASSLEQAYEQYF,TGCGCCAGCAGCCTCGAGCAGGCCTACGAGCAGTACTTC
TRBJ2-3,TRBD2,TRBV7-9,.,CASSDGTSGTDTQYF,TGTGCCAGCAGCGACGGGACTAGCGGTACAGATACGCAGTATTTT
TRBJ1-3,TRBD1,TRBV28,.,CASSGQVSGNTIYF,TGTGCCAGCAGCGGACAGGTCTCTGGAAACACCATATATTTT
TRBJ2-7,.,TRBV7-2,.,CASSLMTRRFYEQYF,TGTGCCAGCAGCTTAATGACTAGAAGGTTCTACGAGCAGTACTTC
TRBJ1-2,TRBD1,TRBV10-2,.,CASSELLTGGYGYTF,TGCGCCAGCAGTGAGTTGCTCACAGGGGGCTATGGCTACACCTTC
TRBJ2-7,TRBD1,TRBV9,few,CASSVGDRTYEQYF,TGTGCCAGCAGCGTAGGGGACAGGACCTACGAGCAGTACTTC